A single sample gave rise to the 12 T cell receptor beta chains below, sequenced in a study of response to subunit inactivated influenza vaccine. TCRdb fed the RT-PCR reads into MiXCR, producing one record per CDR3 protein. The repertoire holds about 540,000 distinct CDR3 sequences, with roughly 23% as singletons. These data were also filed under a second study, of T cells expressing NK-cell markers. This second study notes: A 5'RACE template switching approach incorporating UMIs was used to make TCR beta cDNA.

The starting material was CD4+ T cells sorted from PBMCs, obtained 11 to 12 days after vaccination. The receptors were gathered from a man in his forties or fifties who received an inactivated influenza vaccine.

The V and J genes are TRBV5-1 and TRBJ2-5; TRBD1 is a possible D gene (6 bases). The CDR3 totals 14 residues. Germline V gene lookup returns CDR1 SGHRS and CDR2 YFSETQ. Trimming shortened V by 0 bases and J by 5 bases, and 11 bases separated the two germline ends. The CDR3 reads CASSLGQVFETQYF. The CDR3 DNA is TGCGCCAGCAGCTTGGGACAGGTTTTTGAGACCCAGTACTTC.

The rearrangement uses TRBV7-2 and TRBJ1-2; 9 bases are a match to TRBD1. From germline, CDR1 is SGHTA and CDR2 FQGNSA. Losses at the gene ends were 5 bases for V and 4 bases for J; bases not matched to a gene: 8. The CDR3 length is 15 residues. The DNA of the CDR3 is TGTGCCAGCAGCACTGGACAGGGGAGGGCCTATGGCTACACCTTC. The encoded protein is CASSTGQGRAYGYTF. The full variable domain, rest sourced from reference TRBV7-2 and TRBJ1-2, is GAGVSQSPSNKVTEKGKDVELRCDPISGHTALYWYRQSLGQGLEFLIYFQGNSAPDKSGLPSDRFSAERTGGSVSTLTIQRTQQEDSAVYLCASSTGQGRAYGYTFGSGTRLTVV.

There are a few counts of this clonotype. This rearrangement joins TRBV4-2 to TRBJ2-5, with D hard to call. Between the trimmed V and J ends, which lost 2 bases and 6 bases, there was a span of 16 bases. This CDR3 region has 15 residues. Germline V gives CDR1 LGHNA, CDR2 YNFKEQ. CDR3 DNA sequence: TGTGCCAGCAGCCAACCCGACGTAAAGCGAAAGACCCAGTACTTC. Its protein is CASSQPDVKRKTQYF.

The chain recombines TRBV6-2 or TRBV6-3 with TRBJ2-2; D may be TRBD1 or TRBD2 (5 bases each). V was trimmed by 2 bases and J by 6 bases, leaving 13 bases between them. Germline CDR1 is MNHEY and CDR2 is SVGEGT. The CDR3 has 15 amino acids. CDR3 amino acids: CASSYPRARAGELFF. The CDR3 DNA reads TGTGCCAGCAGTTACCCGCGGGCCAGGGCCGGGGAGCTGTTTTTT.

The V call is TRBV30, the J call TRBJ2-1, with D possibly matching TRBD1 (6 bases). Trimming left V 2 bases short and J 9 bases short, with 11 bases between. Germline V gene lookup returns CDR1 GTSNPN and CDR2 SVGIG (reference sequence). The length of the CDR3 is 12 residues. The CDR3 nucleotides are TGTGCCTGGAGTAGACAGGATACTGAGCAGTTCTTC. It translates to CAWSRQDTEQFF.

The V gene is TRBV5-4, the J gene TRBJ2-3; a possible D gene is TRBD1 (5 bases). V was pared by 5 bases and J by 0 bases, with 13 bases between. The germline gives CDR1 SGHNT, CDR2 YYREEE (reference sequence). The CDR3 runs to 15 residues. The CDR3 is CASSNRLTSTDTQYF. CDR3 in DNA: TGTGCCAGCAGTAACAGGTTGACTAGCACAGATACGCAGTATTTT.

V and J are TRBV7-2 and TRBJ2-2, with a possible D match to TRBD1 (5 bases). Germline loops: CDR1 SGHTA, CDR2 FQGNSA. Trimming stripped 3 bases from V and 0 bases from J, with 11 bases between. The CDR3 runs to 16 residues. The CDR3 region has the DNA TGTGCCAGCAGCTTTAGGGGTTACGCGAACACCGGGGAGCTGTTTTTT. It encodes CASSFRGYANTGELFF.

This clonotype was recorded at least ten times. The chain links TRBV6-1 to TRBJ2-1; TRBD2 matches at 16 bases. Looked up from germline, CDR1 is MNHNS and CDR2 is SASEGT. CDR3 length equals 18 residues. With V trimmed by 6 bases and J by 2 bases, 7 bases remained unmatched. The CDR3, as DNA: TGTGCCAGCAGATCTGGGACTAGCGGGGGGGCAACCTACAATGAGCAGTTCTTC. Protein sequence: CASRSGTSGGATYNEQFF.

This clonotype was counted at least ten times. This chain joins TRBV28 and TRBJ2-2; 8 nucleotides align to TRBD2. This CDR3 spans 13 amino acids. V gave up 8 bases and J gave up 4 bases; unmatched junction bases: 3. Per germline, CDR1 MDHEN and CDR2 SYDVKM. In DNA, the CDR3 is TGTGCCAGCCATAGCGGGGTCACCGGGGAGCTGTTTTTT. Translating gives CASHSGVTGELFF.

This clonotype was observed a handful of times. The CDR3 nucleotides read TGTGCCAGCAGCCCCGGACGGCTCTCCTACGAGCAGTACTTC. Protein sequence: CASSPGRLSYEQYF. The chain combines TRBV7-8 with TRBJ2-7; D is ambiguous. Trimming left V 5 bases short and J 0 bases short, with 11 bases between. The germline gives CDR1 SGHVS, CDR2 FQNEAQ. The CDR3 is 14 residues long.

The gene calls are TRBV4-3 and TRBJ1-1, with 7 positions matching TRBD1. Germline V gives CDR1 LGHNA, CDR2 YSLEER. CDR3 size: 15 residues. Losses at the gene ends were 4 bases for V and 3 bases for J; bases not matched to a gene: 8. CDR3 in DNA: TGCGCCAGCAGCCCGGGAGGGGGCGGGGACACTGAAGCTTTCTTT. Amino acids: CASSPGGGGDTEAFF.

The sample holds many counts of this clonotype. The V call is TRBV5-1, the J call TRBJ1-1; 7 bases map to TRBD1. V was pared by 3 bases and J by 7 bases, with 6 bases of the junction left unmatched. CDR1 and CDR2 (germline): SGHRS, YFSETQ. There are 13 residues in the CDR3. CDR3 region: CASSWDSRGEAFF. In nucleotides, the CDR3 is TGCGCCAGCAGCTGGGACAGTAGGGGTGAAGCTTTCTTT.